Listed here are 7 T cell receptor beta chains from one sample, sequenced in a study of shared clonotypes between healthy human individuals. In the naive CD8 group, cells lacked CD45RO and were positively selected for CCR7, so terminally differentiated effector memory CD45RA+ cells were left out. The table came from immunoSEQ multiplex PCR; TCRdb's copy has only in-frame clones and leaves some out. The repertoire holds 2 million to 2.5 million clones, with around 96% as singletons. The sample consisted of naive CD8+ T cells sorted from blood. Receptors originate from a man younger than 35 in good health.

The J gene is TRBJ2-5, the V gene TRBV27, with D perhaps matching TRBD1 or TRBD2 (6 bases each). Trimming removed 7 bases at V and 0 bases at J, with 12 bases between. Germline CDR1 reads MNHEY; CDR2 reads SMNVEV (reference sequence). The CDR3 spans 14 residues. CDR3 region: CASTPGADQETQYF. CDR3 sequence (DNA): TGTGCCAGCACCCCGGGGGCCGACCAAGAGACCCAGTACTTC.

J is TRBJ2-5 and V is TRBV25-1; perhaps D is TRBD1 or TRBD2 (6 bases each). The closer fit of TRBJ2-7 to the DNA end suggests the J call may be wrong. This CDR3 region has 13 residues. The germline V gene has CDR1 MGHDK and CDR2 SYGVNS. The DNA of the CDR3 is TGTGCCAGCAGGTGGGGGGCCGGGTACGAGCAGTACTTC. It encodes CASRWGAGYEQYF.

Comment on this clone: Within the sample, other DNA sequences also encode this same CDR3. V and J are TRBV27 and TRBJ1-2; possibly TRBD1 for D (5 bases). The germline V gene encodes CDR1 MNHEY and CDR2 SMNVEV (reference sequence). CDR3 size: 13 residues. The V gene lost 2 bases and the J gene lost 4 bases, with 8 bases spanning the gap. CDR3 nucleotides: TGTGCCAGCAGTTTAGGGGGATCCTATGGCTACACCTTC. Translated: CASSLGGSYGYTF.

This sequence joins TRBV6-4 and TRBJ2-1, with TRBD2 matching 13 bases. Trimming took 6 bases from V and 12 from J; bases not matched to a gene: 11. This CDR3 region has 15 residues. Germline V gene data show CDR1 as MRHNA and CDR2 as SNTAGT. As DNA, the CDR3 is TGTGCCAGCAGCGATTCCGGACTAGCGGGAGTCGCGCAGTTCTTC. Protein product: CASSDSGLAGVAQFF.

The chain has TRBV27 and TRBJ2-7; possibly TRBD1 for D (5 bases). The CDR3 is 14 residues long. V was shortened by 1 base and J by 5 bases, with 12 bases between the two germline ends. CDR1 MNHEY and CDR2 SMNVEV come from the germline V gene (reference sequence). The CDR3 DNA reads as TGTGCCAGCAGTTTATTGGCAGGGCTGAACGAGCAGTACTTC. It specifies CASSLLAGLNEQYF.

In its sample, this clone was seen once. The rearrangement links TRBV27 to TRBJ2-7; 7 bases match TRBD2. V gave up 2 bases and J gave up 2 bases; unmatched junction bases: 6. Germline CDR1 and CDR2: MNHEY and SMNVEV (reference sequence). The CDR3 has 15 amino acids. The CDR3 DNA follows: TGTGCCAGCAGTTTAGGTCTGGGGGGGGCCTACGAGCAGTACTTC. This encodes CASSLGLGGAYEQYF.

V is TRBV29-1 and J is TRBJ2-3; 7 bases align to TRBD2. The V gene's germline CDR1 is SQVTM and CDR2 ANQGSEA. The CDR3 is 15 residues long. Germline trimming cut 0 bases from V and 2 bases from J; bases unmatched to any gene: 5. In nucleotides, the CDR3 is TGCAGCGTTGAAGATGGGCTAGCGGCCACAGATACGCAGTATTTT. The encoded protein is CSVEDGLAATDTQYF.